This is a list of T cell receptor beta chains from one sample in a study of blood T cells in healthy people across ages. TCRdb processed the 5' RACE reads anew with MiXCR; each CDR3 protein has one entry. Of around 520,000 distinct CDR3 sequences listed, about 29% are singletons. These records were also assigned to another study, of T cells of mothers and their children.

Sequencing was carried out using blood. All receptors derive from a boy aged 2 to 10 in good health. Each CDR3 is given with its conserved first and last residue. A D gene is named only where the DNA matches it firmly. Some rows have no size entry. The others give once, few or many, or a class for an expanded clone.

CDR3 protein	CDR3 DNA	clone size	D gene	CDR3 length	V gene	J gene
CASSQKGTEAFF	TGTGCCAGCAGTCAAAAGGGAACTGAAGCTTTCTTT	.	.	12	TRBV12-3/TRBV12-4	TRBJ1-1
CASRHSYEQYF	TGCGCCAGCAGGCACTCCTACGAGCAGTACTTC	few	.	11	TRBV5-1	TRBJ2-7
CASSLGPIGRGGADTQYF	TGTGCCAGCAGCTTAGGCCCTATCGGGCGGGGTGGAGCAGATACGCAGTATTTT	.	.	18	TRBV7-7	TRBJ2-3
CASSHRGPRNGYTF	TGTGCCAGCAGCCACCGGGGCCCAAGGAATGGCTACACCTTC	few	.	14	TRBV3-1	TRBJ1-2
CASSVEPGYNSPLHF	TGTGCCAGCAGCGTAGAACCAGGGTATAATTCACCCCTCCACTTT	few	.	15	TRBV9	TRBJ1-6
CAIWGTASSGANVLTF	TGTGCCATCTGGGGGACAGCGAGCTCTGGGGCCAACGTCCTGACTTTC	many	TRBD1	16	TRBV10-3	TRBJ2-6
CASSPTRGSNQPQHF	TGTGCCAGCAGCCCCACAAGGGGAAGCAATCAGCCCCAGCATTTT	many	.	15	TRBV7-8	TRBJ1-5
CSVEDRHTDTQYF	TGCAGCGTTGAAGATCGTCACACAGATACGCAGTATTTT	.	.	13	TRBV29-1	TRBJ2-3
CASSIRQGKEEKLFF	TGCGCCAGCAGCATCCGACAGGGGAAAGAGGAAAAACTGTTTTTT	few	TRBD1	15	TRBV5-1	TRBJ1-4
CASTNQGARETQYF	TGTGCCAGCACCAATCAGGGGGCCCGGGAGACCCAGTACTTC	.	TRBD1	14	TRBV12-3/TRBV12-4	TRBJ2-5
CASSTGDTEAFF	TGTGCCAGCTCAACAGGGGACACTGAAGCTTTCTTT	.	TRBD1	12	TRBV18	TRBJ1-1
CASSTPLGINTGELFF	TGTGCCAGCAGTACCCCCTTGGGGATCAACACCGGGGAGCTGTTTTTT	.	.	16	TRBV27	TRBJ2-2
CASSLAWGWTAFF	TGTGCCAGCAGCTTAGCGTGGGGGTGGACAGCTTTCTTT	few	.	13	TRBV7-2	TRBJ1-1
CASSLVGQGKDGYTF	TGTGCCAGCAGCTTAGTAGGGCAGGGGAAGGATGGCTACACCTTC	few	.	15	TRBV7-2	TRBJ1-2
CSVVWWEGPYEQYF	TGCAGCGTCGTTTGGTGGGAGGGCCCGTACGAGCAGTACTTC	few	TRBD2	14	TRBV29-1	TRBJ2-7
CASSFGTGGPSTDTQYF	TGCGCCAGCAGCTTTGGGACAGGGGGACCTAGCACAGATACGCAGTATTTT	.	TRBD1	17	TRBV5-1	TRBJ2-3
CASSLKAGLAGIPSYNEQFF	TGTGCCAGCAGCTTAAAAGCGGGTCTAGCGGGTATCCCCTCCTACAATGAGCAGTTCTTC	.	TRBD2	20	TRBV7-9	TRBJ2-1
CASSPSLDRGGDTIYF	TGTGCCAGCAGCCCTAGCCTCGACAGGGGCGGGGACACCATATATTTT	few	TRBD1	16	TRBV3-1	TRBJ1-3
CASSQDSSGGSEQFF	TGCGCCAGCAGCCAAGATAGCTCGGGTGGGAGTGAGCAGTTCTTC	few	.	15	TRBV4-3	TRBJ2-1
CASRRGSAEAFF	TGTGCCAGCCGCCGGGGGAGCGCTGAAGCTTTCTTT	.	.	12	TRBV12-3/TRBV12-4	TRBJ1-1
CASSQAGQGGDYGYTF	TGCGCCAGCAGCCAAGCGGGACAGGGGGGGGACTATGGCTACACCTTC	.	TRBD1	16	TRBV4-1	TRBJ1-2